This section outlines one TCR beta chain sequence together with its context. Its matching antigen is unknown. This sample was included in a study of T cell responses to AZD1222 COVID-19 vaccine. For the study at large: Pooling was applied to second doses at about 4 or about 12 weeks. Study observations and caveats: Compared with day 0, the breadth and depth of the Spike-specific TCR repertoire rose significantly after two doses of AZD1222. Close to half of all spike-specific TCRs reportedly target regions of the variants that are unmutated. Donors, mostly white British, included more females; clonal diversity was possibly underestimated.

The V end was cut by 1 base, the J end by 4 bases, with 4 bases between. Germline values: CDR1 SGHAT, CDR2 FQNNGV. The CDR3 spans 13 residues. Repertoires were generated with immunoSEQ multiplex PCR, while TCRdb's copy carries only in-frame clones and drops some. This table holds approximately 140,000 clones, about 92% found once. The J gene is TRBJ1-4, the V gene TRBV11-2, with no clear D. This TCR was recovered from an adult in good health. The material sequenced was peripheral blood, taken on day 0 of AZD1222 vaccination. CDR3 residues: CASSLGGNEKLFF. CDR3 sequence (DNA): TGTGCCAGCAGCTTAGGGGGTAATGAAAAACTGTTTTTT.